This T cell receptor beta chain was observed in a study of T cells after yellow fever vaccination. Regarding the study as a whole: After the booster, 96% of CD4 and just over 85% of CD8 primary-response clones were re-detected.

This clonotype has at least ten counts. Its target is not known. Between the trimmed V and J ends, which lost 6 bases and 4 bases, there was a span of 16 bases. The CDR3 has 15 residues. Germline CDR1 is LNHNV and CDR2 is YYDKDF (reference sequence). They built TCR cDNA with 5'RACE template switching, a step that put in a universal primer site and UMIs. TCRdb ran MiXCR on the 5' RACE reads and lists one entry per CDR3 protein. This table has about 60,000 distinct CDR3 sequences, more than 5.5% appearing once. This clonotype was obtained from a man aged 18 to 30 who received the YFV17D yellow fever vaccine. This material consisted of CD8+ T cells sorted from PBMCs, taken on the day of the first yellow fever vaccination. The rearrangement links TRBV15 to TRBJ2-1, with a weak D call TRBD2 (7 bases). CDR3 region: CATRANRGAYNEQFF. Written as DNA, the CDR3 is TGTGCCACCAGGGCCAATCGGGGGGCTTACAATGAGCAGTTCTTC.